This is a list of T cell receptor beta chains from one sample in a study of blood T cell repertoires in COVID-19. Sequencing used immunoSEQ multiplex PCR; TCRdb keeps in-frame clones, though not all of them. Here the sample spans hundreds of thousands of clones, around 87% being singletons. The sequenced sample was peripheral blood. These receptors came from a man between 65 and 79 years old with acute or convalescent COVID-19. The CDR3 runs from the conserved cysteine through the conserved F or W. Fields, in order: CDR3 DNA, CDR3 protein, D gene, J gene, V gene, clone size. A D gene is named only where the DNA matches it firmly. Clone sizes are given selectively: once, few, many, or a class where the clone is expanded.

CDR3 DNA: TGTGCCAGTAGCCGTGGGACAGGGGCCGCCGGGGAGCTGTTTTTT
CDR3 protein: CASSRGTGAAGELFF
D gene: TRBD1
J gene: TRBJ2-2
V gene: TRBV19
clone size: .

CDR3 DNA: TGTGCCAGCAGCTTTGAGGCCTCGGCGTATTACTTC
CDR3 protein: CASSFEASAYYF
D gene: .
J gene: TRBJ2-7
V gene: TRBV7-2
clone size: .

CDR3 DNA: TGTGCCATCAGTGCTGGGCTAGCGGGAAGCAATGAGCAGTTCTTC
CDR3 protein: CAISAGLAGSNEQFF
D gene: TRBD2
J gene: TRBJ2-1
V gene: TRBV10-3
clone size: .

CDR3 DNA: TGTGCCAGCAGCAATAGTCCGACTAATGAAAAACTGTTTTTT
CDR3 protein: CASSNSPTNEKLFF
D gene: .
J gene: TRBJ1-4
V gene: TRBV28
clone size: few

CDR3 DNA: TGTGCCAGCAACACAGAACCCTACGAGCAGTACTTC
CDR3 protein: CASNTEPYEQYF
D gene: .
J gene: TRBJ2-7
V gene: TRBV2
clone size: .

CDR3 DNA: TGCGCCAGCAGCTTGTGGGTGGAGGGGGAGACCCAGTACTTC
CDR3 protein: CASSLWVEGETQYF
D gene: .
J gene: TRBJ2-5
V gene: TRBV5-1
clone size: .

CDR3 DNA: TGTGCCTGGAGTCGAAACCCCGGGACAGCGAATTCACCCCTCCACTTT
CDR3 protein: CAWSRNPGTANSPLHF
D gene: TRBD1
J gene: TRBJ1-6
V gene: TRBV30
clone size: .

CDR3 DNA: TGTGCAAGTCGCTTATCTGGTGACAGCATTAGCACAGATACGCAGTATTTT
CDR3 protein: CASRLSGDSISTDTQYF
D gene: .
J gene: TRBJ2-3
V gene: TRBV12-2
clone size: .

CDR3 DNA: TGCAGCCTATACCCGGGACAGGCCACAGATACGCAGTATTTT
CDR3 protein: CSLYPGQATDTQYF
D gene: TRBD1
J gene: TRBJ2-3
V gene: TRBV29-1
clone size: .

CDR3 DNA: TGTGCCAGCAGTTTACAGGGCTCGAACACCGGGGAGCTGTTTTTT
CDR3 protein: CASSLQGSNTGELFF
D gene: .
J gene: TRBJ2-2
V gene: TRBV6-5
clone size: .

CDR3 DNA: TGTGCCAGCAGCTTAGGGCAGGGGGGAATAGGGTACGAGCAGTACTTC
CDR3 protein: CASSLGQGGIGYEQYF
D gene: .
J gene: TRBJ2-7
V gene: TRBV7-8
clone size: .

CDR3 DNA: TGTGCCAGCAGTCCGTACAGGGGAGATACGCAGTATTTT
CDR3 protein: CASSPYRGDTQYF
D gene: TRBD1
J gene: TRBJ2-3
V gene: TRBV6-2/TRBV6-3
clone size: .

CDR3 DNA: TGTGCCAGCAGTGAATTGTGGGGAGAGGATGGCTACACCTTC
CDR3 protein: CASSELWGEDGYTF
D gene: .
J gene: TRBJ1-2
V gene: TRBV6-1
clone size: once

CDR3 DNA: TGCGCCAGCAGTCAAGATCGGGACAGGACTTCAGAAGCTTTCTTT
CDR3 protein: CASSQDRDRTSEAFF
D gene: TRBD1
J gene: TRBJ1-1
V gene: TRBV5-1
clone size: .

CDR3 DNA: TGTGCCAGTAGTATATCCCAGGGGGCTGAGAACACTGAAGCTTTCTTT
CDR3 protein: CASSISQGAENTEAFF
D gene: TRBD1
J gene: TRBJ1-1
V gene: TRBV19
clone size: .

CDR3 DNA: TGTGCCAGCAGTTTAGCTTCCGGGTCCTCCTACGAGCAGTACTTC
CDR3 protein: CASSLASGSSYEQYF
D gene: .
J gene: TRBJ2-7
V gene: TRBV28
clone size: .

CDR3 DNA: TGTGCCTGGAGTTTTCAGACTAATCAGCCCCAGCATTTT
CDR3 protein: CAWSFQTNQPQHF
D gene: .
J gene: TRBJ1-5
V gene: TRBV30
clone size: .

CDR3 DNA: TGTGCCAGCAGTGTTGGCAGCGTCAACTATGGCTACACCTTC
CDR3 protein: CASSVGSVNYGYTF
D gene: .
J gene: TRBJ1-2
V gene: TRBV2
clone size: .

CDR3 DNA: TGCGCCAGCAGCTGGGGACAGGGTGGCGAGACCCAGTACTTC
CDR3 protein: CASSWGQGGETQYF
D gene: TRBD1
J gene: TRBJ2-5
V gene: TRBV5-1
clone size: .

CDR3 DNA: TGTGCCAGCAGTGAAGCGTTTTTGGGTAGCGGGACTAGCACAGATACGCAGTATTTT
CDR3 protein: CASSEAFLGSGTSTDTQYF
D gene: TRBD2
J gene: TRBJ2-3
V gene: TRBV6-1
clone size: .

CDR3 DNA: TGTGCCAGCAGCCCCCGGGCAGGGTTATTTTCAGATACGCAGTATTTT
CDR3 protein: CASSPRAGLFSDTQYF
D gene: .
J gene: TRBJ2-3
V gene: TRBV5-8
clone size: .

CDR3 DNA: TGTGCCAGCAGCCCACAGGGGCCGACGGCGGGTGGCTACACCTTC
CDR3 protein: CASSPQGPTAGGYTF
D gene: TRBD1
J gene: TRBJ1-2
V gene: TRBV7-9
clone size: .

CDR3 DNA: TGTGCCAGCAGCTTGGAGGGGACGCAAGCCTACAATGAGCAGTTCTTC
CDR3 protein: CASSLEGTQAYNEQFF
D gene: .
J gene: TRBJ2-1
V gene: TRBV7-2
clone size: .

CDR3 DNA: TGTGCCAGCAGCGTTAGCGGTAGGGGCACAGATACGCAGTATTTT
CDR3 protein: CASSVSGRGTDTQYF
D gene: .
J gene: TRBJ2-3
V gene: TRBV9
clone size: .

CDR3 DNA: TGCGCCAGCAGCTTGCTTCAGGGGAACTATGGCTACACCTTC
CDR3 protein: CASSLLQGNYGYTF
D gene: .
J gene: TRBJ1-2
V gene: TRBV5-1
clone size: .

CDR3 DNA: TGTGCCAGCAGTCCCCTATCGCACGGGAGTGTGCCAGATACGCAGTATTTT
CDR3 protein: CASSPLSHGSVPDTQYF
D gene: .
J gene: TRBJ2-3
V gene: TRBV9
clone size: .

CDR3 DNA: TGTGCCACCAGTGATTTCCGGCGGGGGGGCCGGAGCACAGATACGCAGTATTTT
CDR3 protein: CATSDFRRGGRSTDTQYF
D gene: TRBD2
J gene: TRBJ2-3
V gene: TRBV24-1
clone size: once

CDR3 DNA: TGTGCCAGCAGTGACATACCGGGAGGCTATGGCTACACCTTC
CDR3 protein: CASSDIPGGYGYTF
D gene: .
J gene: TRBJ1-2
V gene: TRBV2
clone size: once

CDR3 DNA: TGTGCCAGCAGTTTCTACAGGTACACCGGGGAGCTGTTTTTT
CDR3 protein: CASSFYRYTGELFF
D gene: .
J gene: TRBJ2-2
V gene: TRBV27
clone size: few

CDR3 DNA: TGTGCCAGCAGCTTACCGACAGGGGCGGCAGAGACCCAGTACTTC
CDR3 protein: CASSLPTGAAETQYF
D gene: TRBD1
J gene: TRBJ2-5
V gene: TRBV7-9
clone size: .

CDR3 DNA: TGTGCCAGCTCGCAGTCTAGCGGGGTCTACAATGAGCAGTTCTTC
CDR3 protein: CASSQSSGVYNEQFF
D gene: TRBD2
J gene: TRBJ2-1
V gene: TRBV18
clone size: .

CDR3 DNA: TGTGCCTGGAGAAACAGGGAAACTGGAAACACCATATATTTT
CDR3 protein: CAWRNRETGNTIYF
D gene: .
J gene: TRBJ1-3
V gene: TRBV30
clone size: .

CDR3 DNA: TGTGCCAGCAGAACAGAGAGCCGGGGCTACACCTTC
CDR3 protein: CASRTESRGYTF
D gene: .
J gene: TRBJ1-2
V gene: TRBV28
clone size: once

CDR3 DNA: TGTGCCAGCAGTTTGAACAGGGTTGATAATGAGCAGTTCTTC
CDR3 protein: CASSLNRVDNEQFF
D gene: .
J gene: TRBJ2-1
V gene: TRBV6-5
clone size: .

CDR3 DNA: TGTGCCAGCAGCTATGGACCGGGGACACCCCTCCACTTT
CDR3 protein: CASSYGPGTPLHF
D gene: .
J gene: TRBJ1-6
V gene: TRBV7-9
clone size: .

CDR3 DNA: TGTGCCAGCAGGCGACCGGGGGTAGACAATGAGCAGTTCTTC
CDR3 protein: CASRRPGVDNEQFF
D gene: .
J gene: TRBJ2-1
V gene: TRBV7-2
clone size: .

CDR3 DNA: TGCGCCAGCAGCTTGGGCAGCGAGATTTATGGCTACACCTTC
CDR3 protein: CASSLGSEIYGYTF
D gene: .
J gene: TRBJ1-2
V gene: TRBV5-1
clone size: .

CDR3 DNA: TGTGCCAGCAGCCAAGACAGGGATGGCTACACCTTC
CDR3 protein: CASSQDRDGYTF
D gene: .
J gene: TRBJ1-2
V gene: TRBV3-1/TRBV3-2
clone size: .

CDR3 DNA: TGTGCCAGCAGTTACCTCGGTTGGTCGGAGACCCAGTACTTC
CDR3 protein: CASSYLGWSETQYF
D gene: .
J gene: TRBJ2-5
V gene: TRBV6-2/TRBV6-3
clone size: few

CDR3 DNA: TGTGCCAGCAGTCTCGCAGGGCATGGCTACACCTTC
CDR3 protein: CASSLAGHGYTF
D gene: .
J gene: TRBJ1-2
V gene: TRBV28
clone size: .

CDR3 DNA: TGTGCCAGCAGCCCCTGGACAGGGGGCACTGAAGCTTTCTTT
CDR3 protein: CASSPWTGGTEAFF
D gene: TRBD1
J gene: TRBJ1-1
V gene: TRBV3-1/TRBV3-2
clone size: .

CDR3 DNA: TGTGCCAGCAGTGAAGGGAGGTACACAGCCACCAATGAGCAGTTCTTC
CDR3 protein: CASSEGRYTATNEQFF
D gene: .
J gene: TRBJ2-1
V gene: TRBV6-4
clone size: .

CDR3 DNA: TGTGCCAGCAGTTTACCAGGGGCCGCAATCTCTGGGGCCAACGTCCTGACTTTC
CDR3 protein: CASSLPGAAISGANVLTF
D gene: .
J gene: TRBJ2-6
V gene: TRBV28
clone size: .

CDR3 DNA: TGTGCCTGCCACAATTCAAGAACTAGCGGGAGGTACGAGCAGTACTTC
CDR3 protein: CACHNSRTSGRYEQYF
D gene: TRBD2
J gene: TRBJ2-7
V gene: TRBV30
clone size: .

CDR3 DNA: TGCGCCAGCAGCCCTTGGGCGAGGGAAAGGGCTGAAGCTTTCTTT
CDR3 protein: CASSPWARERAEAFF
D gene: .
J gene: TRBJ1-1
V gene: TRBV4-3
clone size: .

CDR3 DNA: TGTGCCAGCACCCCCTGGCAGGGAGGGACTGAAGCTTTCTTT
CDR3 protein: CASTPWQGGTEAFF
D gene: .
J gene: TRBJ1-1
V gene: TRBV6-5
clone size: once

CDR3 DNA: TGTGCCAGTAGTAAAGAAAGGGGGCTGGGGACTGAAGCTTTCTTT
CDR3 protein: CASSKERGLGTEAFF
D gene: TRBD1
J gene: TRBJ1-1
V gene: TRBV19
clone size: .

CDR3 DNA: TGTGCCAGCAGTGAACAGCTGGGGGGGAATCAGCCCCAGCATTTT
CDR3 protein: CASSEQLGGNQPQHF
D gene: .
J gene: TRBJ1-5
V gene: TRBV6-1
clone size: .

CDR3 DNA: TGCAGCGTTGAAGGAGGGTATAGTTCAGGGGCCCCCACAGATACGCAGTATTTT
CDR3 protein: CSVEGGYSSGAPTDTQYF
D gene: .
J gene: TRBJ2-3
V gene: TRBV29-1
clone size: .

CDR3 DNA: TGTGCCTGGAGTCTGGGGGCATTCAATCAGCCCCAGCATTTT
CDR3 protein: CAWSLGAFNQPQHF
D gene: .
J gene: TRBJ1-5
V gene: TRBV30
clone size: few

CDR3 DNA: TGCGCCAGCAGCTCGGAAGCACTAGCGGGGGGTTCTGGGGCCAACGTCCTGACTTTC
CDR3 protein: CASSSEALAGGSGANVLTF
D gene: TRBD2
J gene: TRBJ2-6
V gene: TRBV5-1
clone size: .

CDR3 DNA: TGTGCCAGCAGTTTGACAGGGCGGACTGGAAACACCATATATTTT
CDR3 protein: CASSLTGRTGNTIYF
D gene: TRBD1
J gene: TRBJ1-3
V gene: TRBV6-2/TRBV6-3
clone size: .

CDR3 DNA: TGCGCCAGCAGCTTTCAGGGCCCAGCCGGGGAGCTGTTTTTT
CDR3 protein: CASSFQGPAGELFF
D gene: .
J gene: TRBJ2-2
V gene: TRBV5-1
clone size: .

CDR3 DNA: TGTGCCAGCGGGGCTCGTGGCTACACCTTC
CDR3 protein: CASGARGYTF
D gene: .
J gene: TRBJ1-2
V gene: TRBV12-3/TRBV12-4
clone size: once